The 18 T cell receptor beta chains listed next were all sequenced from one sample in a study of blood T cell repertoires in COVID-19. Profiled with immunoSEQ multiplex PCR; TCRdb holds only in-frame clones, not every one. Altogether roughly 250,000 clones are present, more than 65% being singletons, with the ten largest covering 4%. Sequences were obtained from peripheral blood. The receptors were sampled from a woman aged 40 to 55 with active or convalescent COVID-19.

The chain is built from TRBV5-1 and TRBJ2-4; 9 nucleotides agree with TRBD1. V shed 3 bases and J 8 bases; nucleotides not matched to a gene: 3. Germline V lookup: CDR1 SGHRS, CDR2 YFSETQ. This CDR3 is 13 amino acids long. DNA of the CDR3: TGCGCCAGCAGCTCAGGGGACAGGGACATTCAGTACTTC. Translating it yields CASSSGDRDIQYF.

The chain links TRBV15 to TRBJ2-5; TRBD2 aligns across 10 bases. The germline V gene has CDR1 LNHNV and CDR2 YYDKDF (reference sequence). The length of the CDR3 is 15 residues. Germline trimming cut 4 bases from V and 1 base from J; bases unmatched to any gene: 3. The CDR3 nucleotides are TGTGCCACCAGCACACGGACTAGCGGCCAAGAGACCCAGTACTTC. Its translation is CATSTRTSGQETQYF. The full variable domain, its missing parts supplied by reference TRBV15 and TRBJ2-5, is DAMVIQNPRYQVTQFGKPVTLSCSQTLNHNVMYWYQQKSSQAPKLLFHYYDKDFNNEADTPDNFQSRRPNTSFCFLDIRSPGLGDTAMYLCATSTRTSGQETQYFGPGTRLLVL.

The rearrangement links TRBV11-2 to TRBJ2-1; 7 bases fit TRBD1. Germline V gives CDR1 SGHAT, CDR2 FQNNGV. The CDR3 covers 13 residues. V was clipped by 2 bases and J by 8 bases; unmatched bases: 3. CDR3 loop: CASSLNRGHEQFF. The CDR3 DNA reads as TGTGCCAGCAGCTTAAACAGGGGACATGAGCAGTTCTTC. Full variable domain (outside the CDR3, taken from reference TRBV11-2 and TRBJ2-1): EAGVAQSPRYKIIEKRQSVAFWCNPISGHATLYWYQQILGQGPKLLIQFQNNGVVDDSQLPKDRFSAERLKGVDSTLKIQPAKLEDSAVYLCASSLNRGHEQFFGPGTRLTVL.

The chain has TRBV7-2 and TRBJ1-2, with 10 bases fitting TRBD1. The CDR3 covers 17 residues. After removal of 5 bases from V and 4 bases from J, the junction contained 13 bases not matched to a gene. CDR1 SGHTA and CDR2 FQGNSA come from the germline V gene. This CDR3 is CASSHLPGQGRFYGYTF. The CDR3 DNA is TGTGCCAGCAGCCACCTTCCGGGACAGGGGCGATTCTATGGCTACACCTTC. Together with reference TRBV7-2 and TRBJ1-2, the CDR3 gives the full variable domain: GAGVSQSPSNKVTEKGKDVELRCDPISGHTALYWYRQSLGQGLEFLIYFQGNSAPDKSGLPSDRFSAERTGGSVSTLTIQRTQQEDSAVYLCASSHLPGQGRFYGYTFGSGTRLTVV.

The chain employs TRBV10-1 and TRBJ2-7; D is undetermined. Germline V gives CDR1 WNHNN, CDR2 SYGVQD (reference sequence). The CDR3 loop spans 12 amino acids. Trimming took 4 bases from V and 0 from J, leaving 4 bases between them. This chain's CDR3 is CASSAGSYEQYF. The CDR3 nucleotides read TGCGCCAGCAGTGCCGGCTCCTACGAGCAGTACTTC.

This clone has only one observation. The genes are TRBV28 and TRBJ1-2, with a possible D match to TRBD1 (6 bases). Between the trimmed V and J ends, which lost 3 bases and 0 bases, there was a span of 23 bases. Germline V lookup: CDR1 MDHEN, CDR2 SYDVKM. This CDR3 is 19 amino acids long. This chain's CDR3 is CASSFFPNRRGGANYGYTF. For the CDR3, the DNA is TGTGCCAGCAGTTTTTTTCCGAACCGCAGGGGAGGGGCTAACTATGGCTACACCTTC.

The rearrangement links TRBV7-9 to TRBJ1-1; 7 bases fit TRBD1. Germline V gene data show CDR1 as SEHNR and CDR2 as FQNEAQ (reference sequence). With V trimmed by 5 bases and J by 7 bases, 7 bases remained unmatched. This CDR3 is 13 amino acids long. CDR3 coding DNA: TGTGCCAGCAGCCCGCCGGGACAGAGTGAAGCTTTCTTT. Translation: CASSPPGQSEAFF.

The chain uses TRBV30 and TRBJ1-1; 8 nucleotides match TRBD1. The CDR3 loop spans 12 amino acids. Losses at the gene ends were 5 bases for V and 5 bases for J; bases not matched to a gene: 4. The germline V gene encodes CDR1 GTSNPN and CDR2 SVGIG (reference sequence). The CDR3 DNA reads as TGTGCCTGGGGCGACAGGGGAACTGAAGCTTTCTTT. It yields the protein CAWGDRGTEAFF.

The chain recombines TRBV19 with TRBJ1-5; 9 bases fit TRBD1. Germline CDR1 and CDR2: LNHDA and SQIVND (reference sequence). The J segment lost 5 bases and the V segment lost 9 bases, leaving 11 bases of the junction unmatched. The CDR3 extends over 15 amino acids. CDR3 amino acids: CASTPGQGVYQPQHF. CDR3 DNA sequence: TGTGCCAGCACCCCGGGACAGGGAGTCTATCAGCCCCAGCATTTT.

CDR3 nucleotide sequence: TGTGCCAGCAGACCACAAGGGGGTGGCGAGCAGTACGTC. As protein: CASRPQGGGEQYV. The rearrangement joins TRBV6-6 to TRBJ2-7; a weak D match, TRBD1 (6 bases). V was shortened by 6 bases and J by 6 bases, with 15 bases between the two germline ends. CDR3 size: 13 residues. The germline CDR1 and CDR2 sequences are MNHNY and SVGAGI (reference sequence).

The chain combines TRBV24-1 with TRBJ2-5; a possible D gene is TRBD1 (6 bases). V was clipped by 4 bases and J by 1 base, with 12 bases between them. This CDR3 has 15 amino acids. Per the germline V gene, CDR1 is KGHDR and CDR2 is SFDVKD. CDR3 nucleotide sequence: TGTGCCACCAGTGACCCACAGGGCCCCCAAGAGACCCAGTACTTC. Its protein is CATSDPQGPQETQYF.

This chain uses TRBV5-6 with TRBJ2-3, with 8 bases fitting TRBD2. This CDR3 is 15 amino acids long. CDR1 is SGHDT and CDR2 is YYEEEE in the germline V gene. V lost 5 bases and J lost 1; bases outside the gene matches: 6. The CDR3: CASRSGGYGTDTQYF. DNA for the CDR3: TGTGCCAGCAGGTCGGGGGGGTACGGCACAGATACGCAGTATTTT.

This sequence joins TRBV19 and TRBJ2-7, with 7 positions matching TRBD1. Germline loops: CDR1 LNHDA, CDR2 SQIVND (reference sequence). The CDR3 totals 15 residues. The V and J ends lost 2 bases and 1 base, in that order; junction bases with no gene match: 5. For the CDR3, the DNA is TGTGCCAGTAGTATAAGAAACAGGGGTTCCTACGAGCAGTACTTC. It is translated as CASSIRNRGSYEQYF.

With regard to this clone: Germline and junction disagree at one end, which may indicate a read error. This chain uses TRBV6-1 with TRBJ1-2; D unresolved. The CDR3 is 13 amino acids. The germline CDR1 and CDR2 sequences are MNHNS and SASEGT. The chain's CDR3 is CASGEQRHYGYTF. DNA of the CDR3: TGTGCCAGCGGTGAACAGCGGCACTATGGCTACACCTTC.

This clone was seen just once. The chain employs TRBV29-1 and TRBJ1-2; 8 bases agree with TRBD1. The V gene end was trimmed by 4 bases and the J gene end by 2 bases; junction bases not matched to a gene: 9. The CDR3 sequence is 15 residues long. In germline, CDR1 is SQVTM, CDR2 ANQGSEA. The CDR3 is CSVAGRTGGNYGYTF. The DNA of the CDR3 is TGCAGCGTTGCGGGACGAACAGGGGGGAACTATGGCTACACCTTC.

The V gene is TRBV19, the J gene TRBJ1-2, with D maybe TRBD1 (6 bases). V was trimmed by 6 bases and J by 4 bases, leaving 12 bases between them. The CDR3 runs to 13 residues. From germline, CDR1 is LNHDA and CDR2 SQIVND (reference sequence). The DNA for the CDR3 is TGTGCCAGTAGAGGACAGAGCAGCTATGGCTACACCTTC. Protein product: CASRGQSSYGYTF. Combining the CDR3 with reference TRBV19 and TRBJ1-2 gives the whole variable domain DGGITQSPKYLFRKEGQNVTLSCEQNLNHDAMYWYRQDPGQGLRLIYYSQIVNDFQKGDIAEGYSVSREKKESFPLTVTSAQKNPTAFYLCASRGQSSYGYTFGSGTRLTVV.

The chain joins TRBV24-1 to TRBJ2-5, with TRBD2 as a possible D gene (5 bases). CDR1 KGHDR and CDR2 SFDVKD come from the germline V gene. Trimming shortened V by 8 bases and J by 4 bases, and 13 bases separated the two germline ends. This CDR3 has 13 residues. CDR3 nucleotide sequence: TGTGCCACCAAGGACTGGAGGTCAGAGACCCAGTACTTC. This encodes CATKDWRSETQYF.

The CDR3 here is CASSLSGVLTNTEAFF. The DNA of the CDR3 is TGTGCCAGCTCCCTATCGGGGGTCCTTACGAACACTGAAGCTTTCTTT. This chain connects TRBV18 to TRBJ1-1; possible D gene TRBD1, 5 bases. CDR3 size: 16 residues. V was pared by 6 bases and J by 1 base, with 18 bases between. CDR1 and CDR2 from the germline V gene are KGHSH and LQKENI.